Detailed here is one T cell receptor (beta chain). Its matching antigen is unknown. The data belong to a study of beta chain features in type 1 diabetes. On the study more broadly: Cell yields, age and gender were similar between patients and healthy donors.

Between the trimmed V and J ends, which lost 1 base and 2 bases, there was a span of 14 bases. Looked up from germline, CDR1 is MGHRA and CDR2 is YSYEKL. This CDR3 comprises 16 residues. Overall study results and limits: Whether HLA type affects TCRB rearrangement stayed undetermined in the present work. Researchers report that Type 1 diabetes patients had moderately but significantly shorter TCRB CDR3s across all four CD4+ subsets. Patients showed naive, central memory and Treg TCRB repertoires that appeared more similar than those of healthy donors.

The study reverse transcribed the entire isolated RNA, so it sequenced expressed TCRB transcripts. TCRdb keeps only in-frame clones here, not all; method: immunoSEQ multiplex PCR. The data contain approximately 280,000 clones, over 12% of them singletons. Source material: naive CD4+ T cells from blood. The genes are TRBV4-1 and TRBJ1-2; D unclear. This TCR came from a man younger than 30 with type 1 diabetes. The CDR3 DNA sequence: TGCGCCAGCAGCCAAGGCGGATGGACGGGAAACTATGGCTACACCTTC. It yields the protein CASSQGGWTGNYGYTF.